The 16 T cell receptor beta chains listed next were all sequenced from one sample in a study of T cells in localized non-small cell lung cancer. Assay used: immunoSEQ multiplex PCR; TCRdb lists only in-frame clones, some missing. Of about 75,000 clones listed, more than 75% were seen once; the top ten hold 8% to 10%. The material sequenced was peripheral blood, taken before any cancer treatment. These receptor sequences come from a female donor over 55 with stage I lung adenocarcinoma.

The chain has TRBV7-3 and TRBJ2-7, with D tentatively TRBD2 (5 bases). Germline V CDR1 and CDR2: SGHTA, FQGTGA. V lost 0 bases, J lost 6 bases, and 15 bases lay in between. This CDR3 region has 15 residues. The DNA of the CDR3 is TGTGCCAGCAGCTTAACGGGAGCACAAGTAGGCGAGCAGTACTTC. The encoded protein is CASSLTGAQVGEQYF. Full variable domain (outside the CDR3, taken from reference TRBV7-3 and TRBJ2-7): GAGVSQTPSNKVTEKGKYVELRCDPISGHTALYWYRQSLGQGPEFLIYFQGTGAADDSGLPNDRFFAVRPEGSVSTLKIQRTERGDSAVYLCASSLTGAQVGEQYFGPGTRLTVT.

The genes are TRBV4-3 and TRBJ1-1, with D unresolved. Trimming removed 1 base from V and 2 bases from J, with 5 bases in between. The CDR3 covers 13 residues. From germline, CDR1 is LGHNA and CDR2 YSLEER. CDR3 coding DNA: TGCGCCAGCAGCCAAGTCCCCAACACTGAAGCTTTCTTT. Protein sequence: CASSQVPNTEAFF.

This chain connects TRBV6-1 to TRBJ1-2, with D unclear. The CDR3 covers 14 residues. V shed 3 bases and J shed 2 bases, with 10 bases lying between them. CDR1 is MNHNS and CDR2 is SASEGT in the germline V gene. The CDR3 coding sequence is TGTGCCAGCAGTGAGTCCGGGGTCAACTATGGCTACACCTTC. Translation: CASSESGVNYGYTF.

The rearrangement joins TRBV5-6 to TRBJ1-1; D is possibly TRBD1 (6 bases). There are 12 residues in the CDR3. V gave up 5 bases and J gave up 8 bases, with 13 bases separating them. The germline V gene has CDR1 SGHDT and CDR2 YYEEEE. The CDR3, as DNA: TGTGCCAGCAGTAATCAGGGGTCCGAAGCTTTCTTT. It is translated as CASSNQGSEAFF.

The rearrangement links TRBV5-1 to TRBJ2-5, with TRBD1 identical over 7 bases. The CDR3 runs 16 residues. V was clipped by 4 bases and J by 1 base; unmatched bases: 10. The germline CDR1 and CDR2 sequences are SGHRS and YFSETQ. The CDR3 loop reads CASSRADRLGQETQYF. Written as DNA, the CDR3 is TGCGCCAGCAGCCGGGCGGACAGGTTGGGCCAAGAGACCCAGTACTTC. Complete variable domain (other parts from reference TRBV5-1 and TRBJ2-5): KAGVTQTPRYLIKTRGQQVTLSCSPISGHRSVSWYQQTPGQGLQFLFEYFSETQRNKGNFPGRFSGRQFSNSRSEMNVSTLELGDSALYLCASSRADRLGQETQYFGPGTRLLVL.

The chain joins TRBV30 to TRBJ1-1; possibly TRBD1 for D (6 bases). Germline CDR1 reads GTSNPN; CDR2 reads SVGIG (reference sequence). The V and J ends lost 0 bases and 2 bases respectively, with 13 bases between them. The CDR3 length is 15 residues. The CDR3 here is CAWSVWGLGNTEAFF. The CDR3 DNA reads TGTGCCTGGAGTGTATGGGGGCTGGGCAACACTGAAGCTTTCTTT.

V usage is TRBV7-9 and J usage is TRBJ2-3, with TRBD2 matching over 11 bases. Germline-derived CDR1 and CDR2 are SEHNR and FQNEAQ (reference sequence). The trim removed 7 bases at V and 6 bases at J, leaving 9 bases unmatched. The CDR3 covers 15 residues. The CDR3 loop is CASTHSGGAPDTQYF. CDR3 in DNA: TGTGCCAGCACCCATAGCGGGGGGGCCCCCGATACGCAGTATTTT. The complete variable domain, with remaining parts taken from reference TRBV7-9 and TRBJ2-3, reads DTGVSQNPRHKITKRGQNVTFRCDPISEHNRLYWYRQTLGQGPEFLTYFQNEAQLEKSRLLSDRFSAERPKGSFSTLEIQRTEQGDSAMYLCASTHSGGAPDTQYFGPGTRLTVL.

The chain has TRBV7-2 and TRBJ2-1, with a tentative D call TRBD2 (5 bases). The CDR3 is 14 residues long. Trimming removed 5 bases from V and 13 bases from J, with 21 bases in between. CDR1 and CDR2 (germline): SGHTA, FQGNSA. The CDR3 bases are TGTGCCAGCAGCACCACGACCGGCAAGAGGGCCCAGTTCTTC. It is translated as CASSTTTGKRAQFF.

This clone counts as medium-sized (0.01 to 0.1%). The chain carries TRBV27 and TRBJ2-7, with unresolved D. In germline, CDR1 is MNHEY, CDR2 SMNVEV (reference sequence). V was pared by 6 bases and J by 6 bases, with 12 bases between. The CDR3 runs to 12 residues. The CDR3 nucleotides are TGTGCCAGCAGGGCAGGTTCCCTCGAGCAGTACTTC. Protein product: CASRAGSLEQYF.

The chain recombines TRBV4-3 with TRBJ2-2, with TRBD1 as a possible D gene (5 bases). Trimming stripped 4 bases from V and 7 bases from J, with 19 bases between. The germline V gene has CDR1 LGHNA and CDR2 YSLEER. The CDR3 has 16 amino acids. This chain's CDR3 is CASSPRLSGWGGELFF. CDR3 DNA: TGCGCCAGCAGCCCTCGCTTATCAGGGTGGGGCGGGGAGCTGTTTTTT.

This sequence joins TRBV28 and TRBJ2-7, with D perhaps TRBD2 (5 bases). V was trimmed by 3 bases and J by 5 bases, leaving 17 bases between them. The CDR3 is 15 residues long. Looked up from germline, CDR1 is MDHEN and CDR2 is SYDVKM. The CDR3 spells CASSFIRGGLNEQYF. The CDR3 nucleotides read TGTGCCAGCAGTTTTATCCGGGGTGGACTGAACGAGCAGTACTTC.

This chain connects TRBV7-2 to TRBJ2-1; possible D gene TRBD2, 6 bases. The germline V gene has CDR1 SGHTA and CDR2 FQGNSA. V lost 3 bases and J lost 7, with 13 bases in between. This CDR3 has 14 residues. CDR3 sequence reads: CASSFRIAANEQFF. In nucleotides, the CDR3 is TGTGCCAGCAGCTTTAGGATAGCGGCTAATGAGCAGTTCTTC.

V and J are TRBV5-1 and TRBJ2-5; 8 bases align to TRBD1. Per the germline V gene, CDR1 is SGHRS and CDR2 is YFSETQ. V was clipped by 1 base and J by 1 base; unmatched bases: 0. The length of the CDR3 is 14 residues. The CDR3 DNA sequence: TGCGCCAGCAGCTTGACAGGGGGCCAAGAGACCCAGTACTTC. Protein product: CASSLTGGQETQYF.

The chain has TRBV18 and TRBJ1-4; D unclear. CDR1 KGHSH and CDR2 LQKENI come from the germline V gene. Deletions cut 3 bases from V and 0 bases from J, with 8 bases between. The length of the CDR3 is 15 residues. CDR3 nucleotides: TGTGCCAGCTCACCCCGACATGCAACTAATGAAAAACTGTTTTTT. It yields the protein CASSPRHATNEKLFF.

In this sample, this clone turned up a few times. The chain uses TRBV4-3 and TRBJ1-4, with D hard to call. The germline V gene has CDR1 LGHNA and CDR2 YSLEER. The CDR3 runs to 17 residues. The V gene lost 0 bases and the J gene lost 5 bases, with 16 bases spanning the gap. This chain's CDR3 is CASSQDTQSPANEKLFF. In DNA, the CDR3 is TGCGCCAGCAGCCAAGATACCCAGTCCCCGGCAAATGAAAAACTGTTTTTT.

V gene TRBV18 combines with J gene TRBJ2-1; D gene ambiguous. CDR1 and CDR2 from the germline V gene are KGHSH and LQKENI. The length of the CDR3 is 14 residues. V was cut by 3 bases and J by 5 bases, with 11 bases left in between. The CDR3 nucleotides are TGTGCCAGCTCACCCTTAGCCTGGAACAATGAGCAGTTCTTC. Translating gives CASSPLAWNNEQFF.